The clone carrying this T cell receptor beta chain was detected many times. What it recognizes is unknown. The DNA is left out, because the CDR3 cannot be placed on it with certainty; the CDR3 is given as TCRdb lists it. This record comes from a study of metastatic and nonmetastatic thyroid tumors. Regarding the study as a whole: When malignant thyroid tumors were compared with benign nodules, TCR beta diversity was reportedly significantly higher in the malignant tumors. This held in both blood and tumor samples.

Until they underwent thyroid surgery, no patient had received any treatment. TCRdb ran MiXCR on the PCR reads. The repertoire consists of around 20,000 clones, with under 25% occurring once and the leading ten covering over 15%. The sequenced sample was tumor tissue. This clonotype originated in a female donor with papillary thyroid cancer or a benign thyroid nodule (not recorded which). Some clones in this sample may be carry-over from other donors' samples.

CDR3 in amino acids: CASSFGQGSVRFF. The chain links TRBV7-9 to TRBJ2-1; the table's D gene call, TRBD1, was not cross checked with the DNA. Both ends counted, the CDR3 spans 13 residues. Per germline, CDR1 SEHNR and CDR2 FQNEAQ (reference sequence).